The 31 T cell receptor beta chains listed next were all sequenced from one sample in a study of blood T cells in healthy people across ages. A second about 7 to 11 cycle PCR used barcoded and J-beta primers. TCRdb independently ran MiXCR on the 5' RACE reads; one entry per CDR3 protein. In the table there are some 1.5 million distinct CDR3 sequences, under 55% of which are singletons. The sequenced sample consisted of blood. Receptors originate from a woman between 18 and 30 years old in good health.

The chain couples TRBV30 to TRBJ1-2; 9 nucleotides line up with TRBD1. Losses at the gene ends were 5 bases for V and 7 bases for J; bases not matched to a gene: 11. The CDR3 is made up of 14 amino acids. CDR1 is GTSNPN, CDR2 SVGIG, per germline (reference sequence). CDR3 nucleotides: TGTGCCTGGTACCCGGGACAGGGCGTACGTGGCTACACCTTC. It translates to CAWYPGQGVRGYTF. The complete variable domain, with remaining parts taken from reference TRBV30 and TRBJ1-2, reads SQTIHQWPATLVQPVGSPLSLECTVEGTSNPNLYWYRQAAGRGLQLLFYSVGIGQISSEVPQNLSASRPQDRQFILSSKKLLLSDSGFYLCAWYPGQGVRGYTFGSGTRLTVV.

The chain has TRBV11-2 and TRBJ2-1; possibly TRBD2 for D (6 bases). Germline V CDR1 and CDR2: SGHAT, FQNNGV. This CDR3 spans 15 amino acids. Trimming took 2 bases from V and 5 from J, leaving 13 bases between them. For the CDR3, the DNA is TGTGCCAGCAGCTTAACCGGGAGCTGGGACAATGAGCAGTTCTTC. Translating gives CASSLTGSWDNEQFF. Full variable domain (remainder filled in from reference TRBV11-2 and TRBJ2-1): EAGVAQSPRYKIIEKRQSVAFWCNPISGHATLYWYQQILGQGPKLLIQFQNNGVVDDSQLPKDRFSAERLKGVDSTLKIQPAKLEDSAVYLCASSLTGSWDNEQFFGPGTRLTVL.

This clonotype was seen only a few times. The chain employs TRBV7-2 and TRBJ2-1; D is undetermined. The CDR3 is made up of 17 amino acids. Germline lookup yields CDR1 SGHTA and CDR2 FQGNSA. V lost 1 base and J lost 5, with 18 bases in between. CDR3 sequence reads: CASSLVGSAFGDNEQFF. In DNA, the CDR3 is TGTGCCAGCAGCTTAGTTGGCTCCGCCTTTGGGGACAATGAGCAGTTCTTC.

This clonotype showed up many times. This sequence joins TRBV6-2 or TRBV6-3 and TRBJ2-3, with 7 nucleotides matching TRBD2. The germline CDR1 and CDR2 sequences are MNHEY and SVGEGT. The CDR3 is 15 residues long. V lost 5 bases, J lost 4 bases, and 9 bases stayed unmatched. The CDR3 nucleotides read TGTGCCAGCAGTCTCCTTAGCGGGTCGGCAGATACGCAGTATTTT. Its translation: CASSLLSGSADTQYF.

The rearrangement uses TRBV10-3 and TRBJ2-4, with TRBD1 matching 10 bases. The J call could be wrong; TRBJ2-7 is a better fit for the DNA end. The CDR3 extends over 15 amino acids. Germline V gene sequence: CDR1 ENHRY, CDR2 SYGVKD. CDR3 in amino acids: CAISEGTGVGDEQYF. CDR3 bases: TGTGCCATCAGTGAGGGGACAGGGGTCGGGGACGAGCAGTACTTC.

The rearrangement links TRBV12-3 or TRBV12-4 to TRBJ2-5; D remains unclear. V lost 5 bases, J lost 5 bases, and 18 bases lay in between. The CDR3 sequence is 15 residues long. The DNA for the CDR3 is TGTGCCAGCAGTGAAGAGGTTGTTGGCACGGAGACCCAGTACTTC. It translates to CASSEEVVGTETQYF.

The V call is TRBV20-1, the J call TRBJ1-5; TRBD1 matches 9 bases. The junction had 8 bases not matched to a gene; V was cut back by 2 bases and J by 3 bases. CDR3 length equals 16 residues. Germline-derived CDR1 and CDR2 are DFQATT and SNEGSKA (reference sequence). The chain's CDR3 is CSARRQGGLVNQPQHF. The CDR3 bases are TGCAGTGCTAGACGACAGGGGGGTTTAGTCAATCAGCCCCAGCATTTT.

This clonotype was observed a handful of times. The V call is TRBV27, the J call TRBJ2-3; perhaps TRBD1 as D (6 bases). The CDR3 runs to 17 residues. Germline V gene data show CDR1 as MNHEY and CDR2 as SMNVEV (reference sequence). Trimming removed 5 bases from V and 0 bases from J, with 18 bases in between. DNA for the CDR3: TGTGCCAGCAGTCTACTGACAGGATCCCCTAGCACAGATACGCAGTATTTT. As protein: CASSLLTGSPSTDTQYF.

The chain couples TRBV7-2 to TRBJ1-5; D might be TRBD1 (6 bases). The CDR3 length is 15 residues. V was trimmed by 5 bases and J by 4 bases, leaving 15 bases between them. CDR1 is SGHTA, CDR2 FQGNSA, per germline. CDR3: CASSRGGTDNQPQHF. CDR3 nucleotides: TGTGCCAGCAGCCGAGGGGGTACAGATAATCAGCCCCAGCATTTT.

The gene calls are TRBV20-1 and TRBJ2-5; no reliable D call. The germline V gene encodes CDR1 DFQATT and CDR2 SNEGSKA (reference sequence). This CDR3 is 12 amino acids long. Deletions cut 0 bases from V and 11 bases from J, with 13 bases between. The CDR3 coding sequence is TGCAGTGCTAGAGATATGGGCTTTGAGCAGTACTTC. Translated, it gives CSARDMGFEQYF.

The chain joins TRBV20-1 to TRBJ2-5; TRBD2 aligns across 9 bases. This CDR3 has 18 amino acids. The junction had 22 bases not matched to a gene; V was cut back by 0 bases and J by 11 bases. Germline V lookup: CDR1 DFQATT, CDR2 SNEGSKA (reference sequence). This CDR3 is CSARDPSYLAGVSGEQYF. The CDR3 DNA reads TGCAGTGCTAGAGATCCCTCTTACTTAGCGGGAGTGTCCGGTGAGCAGTACTTC.

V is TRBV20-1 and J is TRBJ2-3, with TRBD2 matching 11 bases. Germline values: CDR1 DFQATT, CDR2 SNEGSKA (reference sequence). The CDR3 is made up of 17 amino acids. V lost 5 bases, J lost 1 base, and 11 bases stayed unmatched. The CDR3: CSASSRQLAGGTDTQYF. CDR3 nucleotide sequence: TGCAGTGCTTCTAGCCGCCAACTAGCGGGGGGCACAGATACGCAGTATTTT.

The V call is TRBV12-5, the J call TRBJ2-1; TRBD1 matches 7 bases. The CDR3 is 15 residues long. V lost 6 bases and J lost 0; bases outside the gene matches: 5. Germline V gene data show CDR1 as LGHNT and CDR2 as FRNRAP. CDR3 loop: CASGTGTASYNEQFF. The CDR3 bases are TGTGCTAGTGGAACCGGGACAGCCTCCTACAATGAGCAGTTCTTC.

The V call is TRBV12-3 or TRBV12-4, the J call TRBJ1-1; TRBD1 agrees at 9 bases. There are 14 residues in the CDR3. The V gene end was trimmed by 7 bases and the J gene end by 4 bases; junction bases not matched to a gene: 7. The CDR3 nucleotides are TGTGCCAGCACCCGAGACAGGGGGTTCACTGAAGCTTTCTTT. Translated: CASTRDRGFTEAFF.

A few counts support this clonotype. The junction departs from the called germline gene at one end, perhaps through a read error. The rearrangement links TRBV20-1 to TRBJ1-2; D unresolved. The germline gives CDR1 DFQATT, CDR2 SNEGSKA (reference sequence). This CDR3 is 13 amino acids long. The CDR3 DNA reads TGCAGTGCCCCAGAGCCGCGTAACCATGGCTACACCTTC. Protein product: CSAPEPRNHGYTF.

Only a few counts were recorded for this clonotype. This chain's CDR3 is CASREENTEAFF. In DNA form, the CDR3 reads TGTGCCAGCCGGGAGGAGAACACTGAAGCTTTCTTT. V usage is TRBV28 and J usage is TRBJ1-1, with D uncertain. Germline-derived CDR1 and CDR2 are MDHEN and SYDVKM. This CDR3 is built from 12 residues. V gave up 8 bases and J gave up 1 base, with 8 bases separating them.

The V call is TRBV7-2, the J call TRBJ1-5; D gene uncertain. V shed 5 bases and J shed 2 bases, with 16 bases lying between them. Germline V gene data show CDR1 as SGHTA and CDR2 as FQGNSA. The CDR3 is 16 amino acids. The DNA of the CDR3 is TGTGCCAGCAGCCCTAGCCCGGGTTTTGGCAATCAGCCCCAGCATTTT. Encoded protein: CASSPSPGFGNQPQHF. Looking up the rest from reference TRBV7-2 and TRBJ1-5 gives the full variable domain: GAGVSQSPSNKVTEKGKDVELRCDPISGHTALYWYRQSLGQGLEFLIYFQGNSAPDKSGLPSDRFSAERTGGSVSTLTIQRTQQEDSAVYLCASSPSPGFGNQPQHFGDGTRLSIL.

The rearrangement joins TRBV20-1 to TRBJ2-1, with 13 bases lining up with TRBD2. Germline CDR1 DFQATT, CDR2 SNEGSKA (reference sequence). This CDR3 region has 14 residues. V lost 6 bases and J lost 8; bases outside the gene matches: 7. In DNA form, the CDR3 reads TGCAGTGCCCGGGGACTAGCGGGATTCGATGAGCAGTTCTTC. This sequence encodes CSARGLAGFDEQFF.

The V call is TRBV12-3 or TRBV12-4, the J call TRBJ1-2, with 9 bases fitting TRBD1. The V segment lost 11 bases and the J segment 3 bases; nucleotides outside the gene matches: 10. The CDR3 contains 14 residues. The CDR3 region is CACKTQGAHYGYTF. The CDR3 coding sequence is TGTGCCTGCAAGACACAGGGGGCGCACTATGGCTACACCTTC.

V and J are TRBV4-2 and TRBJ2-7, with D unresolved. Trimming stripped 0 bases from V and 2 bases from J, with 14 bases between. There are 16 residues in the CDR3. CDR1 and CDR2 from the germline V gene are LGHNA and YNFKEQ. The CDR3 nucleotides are TGTGCCAGCAGCCAAGATCCGGCAGTTCCGACCTACGAGCAGTACTTC. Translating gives CASSQDPAVPTYEQYF.

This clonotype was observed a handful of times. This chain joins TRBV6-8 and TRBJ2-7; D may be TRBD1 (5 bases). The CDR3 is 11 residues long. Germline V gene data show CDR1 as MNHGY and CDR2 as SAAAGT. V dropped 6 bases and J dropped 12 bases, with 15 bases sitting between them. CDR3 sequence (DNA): TGTGCCAGCAGGAACCGACAGCTATTGTACTTC. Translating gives CASRNRQLLYF.

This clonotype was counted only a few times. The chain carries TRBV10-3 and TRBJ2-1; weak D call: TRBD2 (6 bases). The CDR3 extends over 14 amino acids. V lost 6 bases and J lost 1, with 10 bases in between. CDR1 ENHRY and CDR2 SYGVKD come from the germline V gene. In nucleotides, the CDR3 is TGTGCCATCAGACGCGGGGAGTCCTACAATGAGCAGTTCTTC. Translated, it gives CAIRRGESYNEQFF.

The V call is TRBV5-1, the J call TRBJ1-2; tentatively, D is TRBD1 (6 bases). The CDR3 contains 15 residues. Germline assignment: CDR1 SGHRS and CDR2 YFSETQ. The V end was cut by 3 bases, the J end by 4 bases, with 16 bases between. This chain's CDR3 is CASSSNPRGVYGYTF. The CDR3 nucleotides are TGCGCCAGCAGCTCAAACCCCAGGGGAGTCTATGGCTACACCTTC.

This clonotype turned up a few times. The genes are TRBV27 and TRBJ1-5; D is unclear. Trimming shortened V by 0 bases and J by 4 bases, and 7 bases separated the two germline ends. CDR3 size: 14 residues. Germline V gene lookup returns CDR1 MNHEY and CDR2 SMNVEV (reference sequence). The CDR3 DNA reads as TGTGCCAGCAGTTTATCCGGGAGGAATCAGCCCCAGCATTTT. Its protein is CASSLSGRNQPQHF.

CDR3 protein: CSASDRVGEKLFF. The CDR3 nucleotides are TGCAGTGCTTCGGACAGGGTTGGTGAAAAACTGTTTTTT. The chain uses TRBV20-1 and TRBJ1-4; 8 bases match TRBD1. Germline V CDR1 and CDR2: DFQATT, SNEGSKA (reference sequence). Trimming at V came to 5 bases and at J to 7 bases, leaving 6 bases not matched to a gene. This CDR3 region has 13 residues.

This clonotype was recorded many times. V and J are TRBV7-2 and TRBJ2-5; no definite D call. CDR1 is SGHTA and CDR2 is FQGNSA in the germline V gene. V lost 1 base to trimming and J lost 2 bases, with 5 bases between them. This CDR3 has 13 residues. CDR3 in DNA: TGTGCCAGCAGCTTAGGCGCACAAGAGACCCAGTACTTC. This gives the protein CASSLGAQETQYF.

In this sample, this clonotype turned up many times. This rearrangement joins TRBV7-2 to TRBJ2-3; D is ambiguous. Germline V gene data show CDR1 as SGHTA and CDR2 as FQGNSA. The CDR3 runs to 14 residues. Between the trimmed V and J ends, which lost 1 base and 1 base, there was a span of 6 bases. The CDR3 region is CASSLDGGTDTQYF. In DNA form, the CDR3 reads TGTGCCAGCAGCTTAGATGGGGGCACAGATACGCAGTATTTT.

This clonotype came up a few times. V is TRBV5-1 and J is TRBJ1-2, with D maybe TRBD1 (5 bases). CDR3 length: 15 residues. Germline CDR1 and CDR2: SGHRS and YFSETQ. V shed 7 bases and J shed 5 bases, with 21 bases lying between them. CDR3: CASHHGADKGYGYTF. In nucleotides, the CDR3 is TGCGCCAGCCACCATGGGGCGGACAAAGGGTATGGCTACACCTTC.

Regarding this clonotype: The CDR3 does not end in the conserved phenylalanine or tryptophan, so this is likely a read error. This CDR3 is CASSQKGGLRGDTQYV. CDR3 in DNA: TGCGCCAGCAGCCAGAAAGGGGGGTTAAGGGGAGATACGCAGTATGTT. The J gene is TRBJ2-3, the V gene TRBV4-3; D is possibly TRBD1 or TRBD2 (6 bases each). Germline V gene lookup returns CDR1 LGHNA and CDR2 YSLEER. V was trimmed by 3 bases and J by 5 bases, leaving 18 bases between them. The CDR3 is 16 amino acids.

Here the CDR3 reads CASSDLGIHTF. Written as DNA, the CDR3 is TGTGCCAGCAGTGACTTGGGGATCCACACCTTC. This rearrangement joins TRBV2 to TRBJ1-2; no firm D call. V dropped 3 bases and J dropped 12 bases, with 11 bases sitting between them. The CDR3 length is 11 residues. Germline CDR1 and CDR2: SNHLY and FYNNEI.

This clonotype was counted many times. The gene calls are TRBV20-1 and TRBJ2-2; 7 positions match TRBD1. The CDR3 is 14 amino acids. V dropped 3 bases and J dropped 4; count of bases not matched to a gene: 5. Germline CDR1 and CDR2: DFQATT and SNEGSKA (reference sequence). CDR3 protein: CSARLTGRTGELFF. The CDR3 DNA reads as TGCAGTGCTAGGTTGACAGGGCGCACCGGGGAGCTGTTTTTT.